This T cell receptor beta chain originates from a study of Ad26.COV2.S vaccination and SARS-CoV-2 variants. Study overall: Ad26.COV2.S was injected intramuscularly once or twice, 56 days apart.

The data were produced by immunoSEQ multiplex PCR, yet TCRdb's version contains in-frame clones alone and is incomplete. The sample has fewer than 900,000 clones, 89% seen once. This CDR3 spans 14 amino acids. CDR1 and CDR2 (germline): MNHEY, SVGAGI. After removal of 6 bases from V and 0 bases from J, the junction contained 2 bases not matched to a gene. This clone was counted a single time. The treatment is: over 15 received Ad26.COV2.S at low or high dose, single or two shots; several received placebo; per-sample allocation not given. Sampling was performed 63 days after the first vaccine or placebo injection.

The specimen comprised peripheral blood, sampled in a trial of Ad26.COV2.S vaccine versus placebo. The genes are TRBV6-5 and TRBJ2-1; 7 nucleotides match TRBD1. This clonotype was sampled from a person aged 18 to 59 who received the Ad26.COV2.S COVID-19 vaccine or a placebo. CDR3 loop: CASRNRGSYNEQFF. CDR3 in DNA: TGTGCCAGCAGAAACAGGGGCTCCTACAATGAGCAGTTCTTC.